A selection of T cell receptor beta chains follows, all from one sample in a study of cytomegalovirus exposure and HLA in healthy donors. Libraries were prepared by immunoSEQ multiplex PCR; TCRdb keeps only in-frame clonotypes and omits some of them. The sample holds 100,000 to 150,000 clones, roughly three quarters seen once. Sample: PBMCs. The receptors were sampled from a male donor in good health and CMV-seronegative. Each CDR3 is given without its conserved first and last residue.

v_call,cdr3_aa
TRBV6-5,ASSYTTGKNTEAF
TRBV25-1,ASSLSSTDTQY
TRBV6-1,ASSTGGARSEKLF
TRBV6-5,ASSYSGAGASYEQY
TRBV6-6,AIKSGTGTYEQY
TRBV27,ASSRDRDPPLH
TRBV4-3,ASSQVSGALRDTQY
TRBV10-3,AISESKGAGGNSGANVLT
TRBV5-1,ASSRWAGRQETQY
TRBV5-6,ASSGGTGGYEQY
TRBV19,ASSDPGGIKPYEQY
TRBV4-1,ASSSSRGAGNTIY
TRBV7-7,ASSLRGPTGSYNEQF
TRBV5-4,ASSLNGQGARAF
TRBV7-9,SSSPDSYGYT
TRBV6-1,ASRDHRDSTEAF
TRBV19,ASRGTGGPEKLF
TRBV5-1,ASSLGGQGASNEQF
TRBV4-3,ANSPSGASTDTQY
TRBV7-2,ASSYGLAGNEQF
TRBV15,ATSSRGNTEAF
TRBV5-4,ASSFHSGNTGELF
TRBV7-9,ASSLGGQNYGYT
TRBV7-9,ASSLVLGQPEAF
TRBV23-1,ASSQSGGGKNTIY
TRBV9,ASSVTSGGAREQF
TRBV7-9,ASSSYGENTGELF
TRBV29-1,SVKYSHEQY
TRBV7-2,ASSPFRENYGYT
TRBV2,ASSSTSGGRTDTQY
TRBV9,ASSVAGQAPTDTQY
TRBV27,ASSIGTGGPNSPLH
TRBV6-7,ASSYFRFEQY
TRBV11-2,ASSPRGVRGELF
TRBV19,ASSIADRDNEKLF
TRBV7-9,ASSQRQEEAF
TRBV5-6,ASTRNRGGGYT
TRBV27,ASSSPRQPQH
TRBV7-9,ASSTLQATGNYNEQF
TRBV2,ASSADSGDTIY
TRBV7-9,ASSPRTDSTGELF
TRBV21-1,ASSKGAELH
TRBV9,ASSVDPRAGTEAF
TRBV7-9,ASSPIATGSHGYT
TRBV6-4,ASSDTRLAGANEQF
TRBV11-3,ASSPGTGAMNGYGYT
TRBV28,ASGYYGYT
TRBV10-3,AIRLTSGDNEQF
TRBV27,ASSLTGQGIKIAKNIQY
TRBV4-2,ASRPLAGGFNEQF
TRBV18,ASSPRQEETQY